Listed below are T cell receptor beta chains from one sample, sequenced in a study of shared clonotypes between healthy human individuals. TCRdb keeps only in-frame clones here, not all; method: immunoSEQ multiplex PCR. The sample yields over a million clones, approximately 98.5% seen once. Sequenced: naive CD4+ T cells sorted from blood. Every receptor here comes from a man aged 25 to 40 in good health. Both conserved end residues are part of each CDR3. Each record gives: D gene, clone size, V gene, J gene, CDR3 DNA, CDR3 protein. A D gene is named only where the DNA matches it firmly. Only part of the rows carry a size: once, few, many, or a class if the clone is expanded.

D gene: TRBD2
clone size: NA
V gene: TRBV5-4
J gene: TRBJ2-1
CDR3 DNA: TGTGCCAGCAGCTTGGCCCTAGCGGGAGATCGGGAGCAGTTCTTC
CDR3 protein: CASSLALAGDREQFF

D gene: NA
clone size: NA
V gene: TRBV7-9
J gene: TRBJ1-3
CDR3 DNA: TGTGCCAGCAGCCCAGGATGGGACACCATATATTTT
CDR3 protein: CASSPGWDTIYF

D gene: NA
clone size: NA
V gene: TRBV7-2
J gene: TRBJ2-1
CDR3 DNA: TGTGCCAGCAGCTTAGGACCCACAATTTACAATGAGCAGTTCTTC
CDR3 protein: CASSLGPTIYNEQFF

D gene: NA
clone size: NA
V gene: TRBV7-6
J gene: TRBJ1-5
CDR3 DNA: TGTGCCAGCAGCTTAGGGGCAGGGCGGCTAGATCAGCCCCAGCATTTT
CDR3 protein: CASSLGAGRLDQPQHF

D gene: NA
clone size: NA
V gene: TRBV5-1
J gene: TRBJ2-2
CDR3 DNA: TGCGCCAGCAGCTTGGGTGTCGGACTTAGTTTAAACACCGGGGAGCTGTTTTTT
CDR3 protein: CASSLGVGLSLNTGELFF

D gene: NA
clone size: NA
V gene: TRBV11-2
J gene: TRBJ2-6
CDR3 DNA: TGTGCCAGCAGCTTGAGTGGGGCCAACGTCCTGACTTTC
CDR3 protein: CASSLSGANVLTF

D gene: NA
clone size: NA
V gene: TRBV29-1
J gene: TRBJ1-4
CDR3 DNA: TGCAGCGTTGAGGTCCAGGGAAATGAAAAACTGTTTTTT
CDR3 protein: CSVEVQGNEKLFF

D gene: NA
clone size: NA
V gene: TRBV7-2
J gene: TRBJ2-1
CDR3 DNA: TGTGCCAGCAGCCCCTACTCCCGGGACCAGGGATTCTTC
CDR3 protein: CASSPYSRDQGFF

D gene: NA
clone size: NA
V gene: TRBV29-1
J gene: TRBJ1-2
CDR3 DNA: TGCAGCGTTGAAGGATGGGGCATCTATGGCTACACCTTC
CDR3 protein: CSVEGWGIYGYTF

D gene: NA
clone size: NA
V gene: TRBV29-1
J gene: TRBJ1-2
CDR3 DNA: TGCAGCGTTGAAGATGGGGTTATGGGGACCTATGGCTACACCTTC
CDR3 protein: CSVEDGVMGTYGYTF

D gene: TRBD1
clone size: NA
V gene: TRBV18
J gene: TRBJ1-1
CDR3 DNA: TGTGCCAGCTCACAAGACAGGGCCCATAACACTGAAGCTTTCTTT
CDR3 protein: CASSQDRAHNTEAFF

D gene: TRBD2
clone size: NA
V gene: TRBV4-3
J gene: TRBJ2-1
CDR3 DNA: TGCGCCAGCAGCCAAGATGCTGTCGGGAGGGTAGTCTACAATGAGCAGTTCTTC
CDR3 protein: CASSQDAVGRVVYNEQFF

D gene: NA
clone size: NA
V gene: TRBV7-2
J gene: TRBJ1-5
CDR3 DNA: TGTGCCAGCAGCTTAGCAACCCTATGGCCCAGCAATCAGCCCCAGCATTTT
CDR3 protein: CASSLATLWPSNQPQHF

D gene: TRBD2
clone size: NA
V gene: TRBV10-3
J gene: TRBJ2-1
CDR3 DNA: TGTGCCATCAGTGCGTCTAGCGGGAGGAACAATGAGCAGTTCTTC
CDR3 protein: CAISASSGRNNEQFF

D gene: NA
clone size: once
V gene: TRBV13
J gene: TRBJ2-3
CDR3 DNA: TGTGCCAGCAGCTTGAAGGGCACAGATACGCAGTATTTT
CDR3 protein: CASSLKGTDTQYF

D gene: TRBD2
clone size: NA
V gene: TRBV9
J gene: TRBJ2-5
CDR3 DNA: TGTGCCAGCAGCTCCAATATAGCGGGAGGGAGGGAGACCCAGTACTTC
CDR3 protein: CASSSNIAGGRETQYF

D gene: NA
clone size: NA
V gene: TRBV19
J gene: TRBJ2-5
CDR3 DNA: TGTGCCAGTAGTATTCTAGAGACCCAGTACTTC
CDR3 protein: CASSILETQYF

D gene: NA
clone size: NA
V gene: TRBV5-1
J gene: TRBJ1-1
CDR3 DNA: TGCGCCAGCAGCTCGCAGGGGTGGAACACTGAAGCTTTCTTT
CDR3 protein: CASSSQGWNTEAFF

D gene: NA
clone size: NA
V gene: TRBV9
J gene: TRBJ2-1
CDR3 DNA: TGTGCCAGCAGCGTTGACCACTCCTCCTACAATGAGCAGTTCTTC
CDR3 protein: CASSVDHSSYNEQFF

D gene: TRBD1
clone size: NA
V gene: TRBV6-1
J gene: TRBJ2-3
CDR3 DNA: TGTGCCAGCAGTGAACGGGACAGGGGGAGCACAGATACGCAGTATTTT
CDR3 protein: CASSERDRGSTDTQYF

D gene: NA
clone size: NA
V gene: TRBV7-9
J gene: TRBJ1-1
CDR3 DNA: TGTGCCAGCAGCTTGTTGACAGAGAACACTGAAGCTTTCTTT
CDR3 protein: CASSLLTENTEAFF

D gene: NA
clone size: NA
V gene: TRBV28
J gene: TRBJ1-5
CDR3 DNA: TGTGCCAGCAGTTTATCCCGAGGGTGGCAGCCCCAGCATTTT
CDR3 protein: CASSLSRGWQPQHF

D gene: TRBD2
clone size: NA
V gene: TRBV7-2
J gene: TRBJ2-2
CDR3 DNA: TGTGCCAGCAGCTTACGACTAGCGATTAACACCGGGGAGCTGTTTTTT
CDR3 protein: CASSLRLAINTGELFF

D gene: NA
clone size: NA
V gene: TRBV14
J gene: TRBJ1-4
CDR3 DNA: TGTGCCAGCAGCTTAATCGGCGGGACTAATGAAAAACTGTTTTTT
CDR3 protein: CASSLIGGTNEKLFF

D gene: NA
clone size: NA
V gene: TRBV5-1
J gene: TRBJ1-5
CDR3 DNA: TGCGCCAGCAGCTTATCTATCAATCAGCCCCAGCATTTT
CDR3 protein: CASSLSINQPQHF

D gene: TRBD1
clone size: NA
V gene: TRBV18
J gene: TRBJ1-4
CDR3 DNA: TGTGCCAGCTCACCTGGACAGGGACAAAAACTGTTTTTT
CDR3 protein: CASSPGQGQKLFF

D gene: TRBD1
clone size: NA
V gene: TRBV6-6
J gene: TRBJ2-4
CDR3 DNA: TGTGCCAGCAATCCCCGGGACAGAGATTTAAAAAACATTCAGTACTTC
CDR3 protein: CASNPRDRDLKNIQYF

D gene: NA
clone size: NA
V gene: TRBV9
J gene: TRBJ2-5
CDR3 DNA: TGTGCCAGCAGCGTAGAAATGGGAGTACAAGAGACCCAGTACTTC
CDR3 protein: CASSVEMGVQETQYF

D gene: NA
clone size: once
V gene: TRBV18
J gene: TRBJ2-2
CDR3 DNA: TGTGCCAGCTCACCGCGGGACAGGAACACCGGGGAGCTGTTTTTT
CDR3 protein: CASSPRDRNTGELFF

D gene: NA
clone size: NA
V gene: TRBV13
J gene: TRBJ1-1
CDR3 DNA: TGTGCCAGCAGCACTCCAACGGGCCGGAACACTGAAGCTTTCTTT
CDR3 protein: CASSTPTGRNTEAFF

D gene: TRBD1
clone size: NA
V gene: TRBV7-2
J gene: TRBJ2-6
CDR3 DNA: TGTGCCAGCAGCTTAGTTGCCAGGGGGCAGGCTGGGGCCAACGTCCTGACTTTC
CDR3 protein: CASSLVARGQAGANVLTF

D gene: NA
clone size: NA
V gene: TRBV5-1
J gene: TRBJ1-1
CDR3 DNA: TGCGCCAGCAGCTTGGAATTCCGGGGATTCTACACTGAAGCTTTCTTT
CDR3 protein: CASSLEFRGFYTEAFF

D gene: TRBD2
clone size: NA
V gene: TRBV28
J gene: TRBJ2-5
CDR3 DNA: TGTGCCAGCAGTTTTGGAAGCGGGAGCGGAGAGACCCAGTACTTC
CDR3 protein: CASSFGSGSGETQYF

D gene: NA
clone size: NA
V gene: TRBV11-3
J gene: TRBJ2-7
CDR3 DNA: TGTGCCAGCAGCTCGACAGGAATCCACGAGCAGTACTTC
CDR3 protein: CASSSTGIHEQYF

D gene: NA
clone size: NA
V gene: TRBV2
J gene: TRBJ2-3
CDR3 DNA: TGTGCCAGCAGTGTTGGGCAGGGGAGGACAGATACGCAGTATTTT
CDR3 protein: CASSVGQGRTDTQYF

D gene: NA
clone size: NA
V gene: TRBV6-5
J gene: TRBJ2-1
CDR3 DNA: TGTGCCAGCAGGCAGATTCTCGGCTACAATGAGCAGTTCTTC
CDR3 protein: CASRQILGYNEQFF

D gene: TRBD1
clone size: NA
V gene: TRBV5-1
J gene: TRBJ2-1
CDR3 DNA: TGCGCCATCGCCCGGGACAGTATGGACAATGAGCAGTTCTTC
CDR3 protein: CAIARDSMDNEQFF

D gene: TRBD2
clone size: NA
V gene: TRBV9
J gene: TRBJ2-3
CDR3 DNA: TGTGCCAGCAGCGTCGACCCAACTAGCGGGAGCATGGATACGCAGTATTTT
CDR3 protein: CASSVDPTSGSMDTQYF

D gene: NA
clone size: NA
V gene: TRBV5-1
J gene: TRBJ2-5
CDR3 DNA: TGCGCCAGCAGCTTGGAAGGGATATGGGTCCAAGAGACCCAGTACTTC
CDR3 protein: CASSLEGIWVQETQYF

D gene: NA
clone size: NA
V gene: TRBV18
J gene: TRBJ2-7
CDR3 DNA: TGTGCCAGCTCACCACCGGGCTGGGAGTCCTACGAGCAGTACTTC
CDR3 protein: CASSPPGWESYEQYF

D gene: TRBD1
clone size: NA
V gene: TRBV28
J gene: TRBJ1-2
CDR3 DNA: TGTGCCATCTTACCCACCCCGTCGGGCCAGGGGGCGGGCTACACCTTC
CDR3 protein: CAILPTPSGQGAGYTF

D gene: NA
clone size: NA
V gene: TRBV9
J gene: TRBJ1-3
CDR3 DNA: TGTGCCAGCACACTGAATGTAAACTCTGGAAACACCATATATTTT
CDR3 protein: CASTLNVNSGNTIYF

D gene: TRBD2
clone size: NA
V gene: TRBV29-1
J gene: TRBJ2-3
CDR3 DNA: TGCAGCGCGCTTGAGGGAGGGTTGACAGATACGCAGTATTTT
CDR3 protein: CSALEGGLTDTQYF

D gene: NA
clone size: NA
V gene: TRBV5-1
J gene: TRBJ2-2
CDR3 DNA: TGCGCCAGCAGAGGACAGCCTGACACCGGGGAGCTGTTTTTT
CDR3 protein: CASRGQPDTGELFF

D gene: NA
clone size: NA
V gene: TRBV14
J gene: TRBJ1-2
CDR3 DNA: TGTGCCAGCAGCAGCCTGCAGGGGCCAAACTATGGCTACACCTTC
CDR3 protein: CASSSLQGPNYGYTF